This TCR beta chain was identified in a study of CD8 T cell repertoires and HIV-1 epitope variants. Overall study: Controls were a CMV, EBV and flu pool, Ebola AY9, and no peptide. Epitopes were three Gag families plus Nef HW9 and YT9. The baseline condition was 1M T cells left uncultured.

The germline gives CDR1 SGDLS, CDR2 YYNGEE. V was cut by 6 bases and J by 6 bases, with 15 bases left in between. This CDR3 has 13 residues. This clone came up a few times. As yet, its antigen is unknown. Sequencing used immunoSEQ multiplex PCR; TCRdb keeps in-frame clones, though not all of them. Among approximately 4,000 clones listed, less than 65% were seen once. Study results and caveats: Nef KF9 drew roughly 5 clonotypes and HW9 one, without TAALDMSHF responses.

This TCR derives from a male donor with HIV. V gene TRBV9 combines with J gene TRBJ1-2; D might be TRBD1 (6 bases). Sequenced material: cultured CD8+ T cells derived from PBMCs. The CDR3 DNA is TGTGCCAGCACCCCAGGACCAGGGGATGGCTACACCTTC. Its translation: CASTPGPGDGYTF.